A single sample gave rise to the 30 T cell receptor beta chains below, sequenced in a study of T cell repertoires in cytomegalovirus infection. TCRdb re-called the reads through MiXCR, storing one row per CDR3 protein. The sample lists about 180,000 distinct CDR3 sequences; around an eighth were seen once. Sequencing input: PBMCs. The receptors were gathered from a human donor in good health (CMV status not recorded). Some clones in this sample may be carry-over from other donors' samples.

This clonotype was counted at least ten times. The chain carries TRBV6-2 or TRBV6-3 and TRBJ2-2, with TRBD2 matching over 13 bases. This CDR3 spans 15 amino acids. V dropped 5 bases and J dropped 4; count of bases not matched to a gene: 1. Germline assignment: CDR1 MNHEY and CDR2 SVGEGT. Written as DNA, the CDR3 is TGTGCCAGCAGTCGGACTAGCGGGAGCACCGGGGAGCTGTTTTTT. It specifies CASSRTSGSTGELFF.

This chain uses TRBV20-1 with TRBJ1-1; D is unresolved. This CDR3 spans 11 amino acids. Germline loops: CDR1 DFQATT, CDR2 SNEGSKA (reference sequence). The V gene lost 5 bases and the J gene lost 7 bases, with 11 bases spanning the gap. CDR3 in amino acids: CSAGLEHEAFF. The CDR3 DNA sequence: TGCAGTGCTGGGCTAGAGCATGAAGCTTTCTTT.

This clonotype was counted many times. The chain joins TRBV7-9 to TRBJ1-1, with a tentative D call TRBD1 (6 bases). There are 13 residues in the CDR3. Germline V gene data show CDR1 as SEHNR and CDR2 as FQNEAQ (reference sequence). V was cut by 3 bases and J by 5 bases, with 10 bases left in between. The DNA for the CDR3 is TGTGCCAGCAGCTTCTCACAGGGTACTGAAGCTTTCTTT. Translating gives CASSFSQGTEAFF.

The chain uses TRBV11-2 and TRBJ1-1; the D gene is possibly TRBD1 (5 bases). This CDR3 comprises 16 residues. The germline CDR1 and CDR2 sequences are SGHAT and FQNNGV. Trimming left V 5 bases short and J 1 base short, with 17 bases between. For the CDR3, the DNA is TGTGCCAGCAGCCCGCTGGGGGGACGGCAGAACACTGAAGCTTTCTTT. Its translation is CASSPLGGRQNTEAFF. Combining the CDR3 with reference TRBV11-2 and TRBJ1-1 gives the whole variable domain EAGVAQSPRYKIIEKRQSVAFWCNPISGHATLYWYQQILGQGPKLLIQFQNNGVVDDSQLPKDRFSAERLKGVDSTLKIQPAKLEDSAVYLCASSPLGGRQNTEAFFGQGTRLTVV.

At least ten counts were recorded for this clonotype. CDR3 DNA: TGTGCCAGTAGTATGGCGAGCGGGGGGGCCACAGATACGCAGTATTTT. Amino acids: CASSMASGGATDTQYF. The chain uses TRBV19 and TRBJ2-3; 10 positions match TRBD2. Germline CDR1 and CDR2: LNHDA and SQIVND (reference sequence). CDR3 length: 16 residues. V lost 3 bases and J lost 2; bases outside the gene matches: 5.

This chain links TRBV19 with TRBJ2-2; D gene unclear. V lost 0 bases and J 7 bases, leaving 12 bases between the germline ends. CDR1 is LNHDA and CDR2 is SQIVND in the germline V gene (reference sequence). The CDR3 runs 15 residues. The chain's CDR3 is CASSIDASSGGELFF. In nucleotides, the CDR3 is TGTGCCAGTAGTATAGATGCGTCCTCGGGCGGGGAGCTGTTTTTT.

V and J are TRBV11-2 and TRBJ1-1; tentative D call: TRBD1 (6 bases). Trimming took 2 bases from V and 3 from J, leaving 13 bases between them. CDR3 size: 15 residues. CDR1 is SGHAT and CDR2 is FQNNGV in the germline V gene. The CDR3 nucleotides are TGTGCCAGCAGCTTAAGGGGCAGGGGTCACACTGAAGCTTTCTTT. Protein product: CASSLRGRGHTEAFF. Drawing the rest from reference TRBV11-2 and TRBJ1-1, the complete variable domain is EAGVAQSPRYKIIEKRQSVAFWCNPISGHATLYWYQQILGQGPKLLIQFQNNGVVDDSQLPKDRFSAERLKGVDSTLKIQPAKLEDSAVYLCASSLRGRGHTEAFFGQGTRLTVV.

The table lists this clonotype with a few counts. This chain uses TRBV5-1 with TRBJ2-1; 7 positions agree with TRBD2. J lost 15 bases, V lost 3 bases, and 6 bases had no gene match. The CDR3 is made up of 11 amino acids. The germline V gene encodes CDR1 SGHRS and CDR2 YFSETQ. CDR3: CASSWEGGSFF. DNA of the CDR3: TGCGCCAGCAGCTGGGAGGGAGGGTCGTTCTTC.

This clonotype came up many times. The V gene is TRBV7-8, the J gene TRBJ2-2; 10 bases map to TRBD1. The CDR3 has 16 amino acids. The germline CDR1 and CDR2 sequences are SGHVS and FQNEAQ. J gave up 6 bases and V 5 bases, and 9 bases lay outside the gene matches. The CDR3 spells CASSPLRGQGAGELFF. The CDR3 DNA is TGTGCCAGCAGCCCCTTACGAGGACAGGGGGCCGGGGAGCTGTTTTTT.

V usage is TRBV5-4 and J usage is TRBJ2-7; TRBD1 or TRBD2 may be the D gene (5 bases each). CDR1 and CDR2 (germline): SGHNT, YYREEE (reference sequence). Trimming left V 4 bases short and J 2 bases short, with 13 bases between. The CDR3 runs to 14 residues. CDR3 loop: CASSPIGTAYEQYF. The CDR3, as DNA: TGTGCCAGCAGCCCGATCGGGACCGCCTACGAGCAGTACTTC.

This clonotype was recorded many times. This rearrangement joins TRBV7-9 to TRBJ1-6; possible D gene TRBD1, 5 bases. The V end lost 2 bases, the J end lost 8 bases, and 16 bases lay between the germline ends. The germline gives CDR1 SEHNR, CDR2 FQNEAQ (reference sequence). CDR3 length: 16 residues. The CDR3 nucleotides are TGTGCCAGCAGCTTATTGGAGGGGCCTTCAGATTCACCCCTCCACTTT. This gives the protein CASSLLEGPSDSPLHF.

This clonotype was found many times. One junction end disagrees with the germline gene, perhaps due to a read error. The rearrangement uses TRBV7-9 and TRBJ2-7; TRBD1 agrees at 7 bases. The germline CDR1 and CDR2 sequences are SEHNR and FQNEAQ (reference sequence). The CDR3 spans 15 residues. The CDR3 sequence is CASTLYATGSYEQYF. CDR3 in DNA: TGTGCCAGCACCTTATATGCGACAGGGTCCTACGAGCAGTACTTC.

This clonotype was seen at least ten times. The chain has TRBV6-1 and TRBJ2-7; 7 bases agree with TRBD1. Germline values: CDR1 MNHNS, CDR2 SASEGT. CDR3 length: 15 amino acids. The trim removed 10 bases at V and 2 bases at J, leaving 14 bases unmatched. The CDR3 nucleotides read TGTGCCACGGAGGACAGGCCTATTCCCACCTACGAGCAGTACTTC. Translating it yields CATEDRPIPTYEQYF.

The table lists this clonotype with many counts. V gene TRBV29-1 combines with J gene TRBJ2-1; 12 bases are shared with TRBD2. V lost 7 bases, J lost 6 bases, and 34 bases stayed unmatched. CDR1 is SQVTM, CDR2 ANQGSEA, per germline. The CDR3 has 23 amino acids. In nucleotides, the CDR3 is TGCAGCGCACCAGTGCCCGGGACAGGGACAAGAGGGCTAGCGGGAGGGAGAGGCAATGAGCAGTTCTTC. Its protein product is CSAPVPGTGTRGLAGGRGNEQFF.

This clonotype was counted ten times or more. V usage is TRBV10-3 and J usage is TRBJ2-7; 10 bases agree with TRBD1. After removal of 7 bases from V and 4 bases from J, the junction contained 10 bases not matched to a gene. Per the germline V gene, CDR1 is ENHRY and CDR2 is SYGVKD. The CDR3 spans 15 residues. The CDR3 is CAINPGQGKAYEQYF. CDR3 bases: TGTGCCATCAATCCGGGACAGGGGAAAGCGTACGAGCAGTACTTC.

The sample holds a few counts of this clonotype. The chain joins TRBV5-6 to TRBJ1-1; possible D gene TRBD1, 5 bases. CDR3 size: 12 residues. Germline V CDR1 and CDR2: SGHDT, YYEEEE. The germline V and J ends were trimmed by 0 bases and 7 bases, with 7 bases remaining between them. DNA for the CDR3: TGTGCCAGCAGCTTGGTGAGGGGTGAAGCTTTCTTT. Its translation is CASSLVRGEAFF.

This clonotype was recorded at least ten times. The chain recombines TRBV12-3 or TRBV12-4 with TRBJ1-1; D possibly corresponds to TRBD1 (5 bases). The CDR3 is 15 residues long. V lost 3 bases to trimming and J lost 0 bases, with 11 bases between them. The CDR3 sequence: CASSLGGKMNTEAFF. The CDR3 region has the DNA TGTGCCAGCAGTTTGGGGGGGAAGATGAACACTGAAGCTTTCTTT.

V and J are TRBV28 and TRBJ2-1, with D perhaps given as TRBD1 or TRBD2 (5 bases each). Germline V CDR1 and CDR2: MDHEN, SYDVKM. The V and J ends lost 3 bases and 4 bases respectively, with 16 bases between them. The CDR3 totals 16 residues. CDR3 protein: CASSFVDSGPYNEQFF. The CDR3 DNA is TGTGCCAGCAGTTTTGTGGACTCGGGGCCATACAATGAGCAGTTCTTC. The full variable domain, with the rest looked up from reference TRBV28 and TRBJ2-1, is DVKVTQSSRYLVKRTGEKVFLECVQDMDHENMFWYRQDPGLGLRLIYFSYDVKMKEKGDIPEGYSVSREKKERFSLILESASTNQTSMYLCASSFVDSGPYNEQFFGPGTRLTVL.

The table lists this clonotype with many counts. The chain uses TRBV7-8 and TRBJ1-2, with D unresolved. Germline-derived CDR1 and CDR2 are SGHVS and FQNEAQ. This CDR3 is 14 amino acids long. Between the trimmed V and J ends, which lost 0 bases and 4 bases, there was a span of 9 bases. The CDR3 region has the DNA TGTGCCAGCAGCTTAGCTCGCCAGCTCTATGGCTACACCTTC. It specifies CASSLARQLYGYTF.

This clonotype was observed at least ten times. This chain connects TRBV7-2 to TRBJ1-1, with a possible D match to TRBD1 (5 bases). Between the trimmed V and J ends, which lost 0 bases and 10 bases, there was a span of 12 bases. Germline V lookup: CDR1 SGHTA, CDR2 FQGNSA. This CDR3 is 13 amino acids long. CDR3 in amino acids: CASSLAGAGGAFF. The CDR3 DNA is TGTGCCAGCAGCTTAGCCGGGGCCGGGGGAGCTTTCTTT.

This clonotype came up many times. The chain combines TRBV6-1 with TRBJ2-2; D possibly uses TRBD1 or TRBD2 (5 bases each). This CDR3 has 12 residues. The germline V gene has CDR1 MNHNS and CDR2 SASEGT. The V end was cut by 10 bases, the J end by 9 bases, with 15 bases between. CDR3 sequence (DNA): TGTGCCACCTTGGGACCTCCGAGGGAGCTGTTTTTT. Its protein is CATLGPPRELFF.

The chain joins TRBV6-6 to TRBJ1-1, with unresolved D. Trimming removed 6 bases from V and 0 bases from J, with 11 bases in between. The CDR3 consists of 14 residues. Per germline, CDR1 MNHNY and CDR2 SVGAGI (reference sequence). As DNA, the CDR3 is TGTGCCAGCAGCCCCAAGGGCGTGAACACTGAAGCTTTCTTT. It codes for CASSPKGVNTEAFF.

This clonotype has a handful of counts. The J gene is TRBJ2-2, the V gene TRBV5-5, with 10 bases identical to TRBD1. Germline CDR1 and CDR2: SGHKS and YYEKEE (reference sequence). The CDR3 is 17 amino acids. Losses at the gene ends were 4 bases for V and 4 bases for J; bases not matched to a gene: 10. CDR3 DNA: TGTGCCAGCAGCCCCTACTTAGGGACAGGGGTCACCGGGGAGCTGTTTTTT. Translation: CASSPYLGTGVTGELFF.

This clonotype occurred many times. The chain couples TRBV28 to TRBJ1-5, with 9 bases identical to TRBD1. The CDR3 length is 14 residues. The trim removed 5 bases at V and 11 bases at J, leaving 10 bases unmatched. Germline V gives CDR1 MDHEN, CDR2 SYDVKM. This chain's CDR3 is CASSPGQGNRAQHF. Written as DNA, the CDR3 is TGTGCCAGCAGTCCTGGACAGGGGAACCGCGCCCAGCATTTT.

The chain uses TRBV7-4 and TRBJ2-7, with D hard to call. The CDR3 consists of 12 residues. Germline CDR1 and CDR2: SGHVT and SQSDAQ. Between the trimmed V and J ends, which lost 5 bases and 5 bases, there was a span of 10 bases. CDR3 bases: TGTGCCAGCAGCCCCGACGCCCACGAGCAGTACTTC. It yields the protein CASSPDAHEQYF. Full variable domain (outside the CDR3, taken from reference TRBV7-4 and TRBJ2-7): GAGVSQSPRYKVAKRGRDVALRCDSISGHVTLYWYRQTLGQGSEVLTYSQSDAQRDKSGRPSGRFSAERPERSVSTLKIQRTEQGDSAVYLCASSPDAHEQYFGPGTRLTVT.

This clonotype was counted between two and nine times. CDR3 bases: TGTGCCAGCTCACCCGCCTCGACAGGGGCCGGTAACGAAAAACTGTTTTTT. Its protein is CASSPASTGAGNEKLFF. The chain has TRBV18 and TRBJ1-4; TRBD1 matches at 8 bases. Germline lookup yields CDR1 KGHSH and CDR2 LQKENI. The CDR3 is 17 amino acids. The J segment lost 8 bases and the V segment lost 3 bases, leaving 14 bases of the junction unmatched. The whole variable domain, filled in from reference TRBV18 and TRBJ1-4, reads NAGVMQNPRHLVRRRGQEARLRCSPMKGHSHVYWYRQLPEEGLKFMVYLQKENIIDESGMPKERFSAEFPKEGPSILRIQQVVRGDSAAYFCASSPASTGAGNEKLFFGSGTQLSVL.

This clonotype has more than one count but fewer than ten. This rearrangement joins TRBV12-3 or TRBV12-4 to TRBJ2-1, with TRBD2 matching over 8 bases. Trimming cost V 8 bases and J 5 bases; bases outside gene matches: 8. The CDR3 is 14 residues long. CDR3 in amino acids: CASVPRLANNEQFF. The CDR3 DNA reads as TGTGCCAGCGTCCCTCGACTAGCGAACAATGAGCAGTTCTTC.

This clonotype was seen repeatedly, ten times or more. V and J are TRBV7-2 and TRBJ1-1; a possible D gene is TRBD1 (5 bases). Trimming shortened V by 3 bases and J by 4 bases, and 18 bases separated the two germline ends. This CDR3 contains 16 residues. CDR1 SGHTA and CDR2 FQGNSA come from the germline V gene. The CDR3 sequence: CASSFGAGLLVTEAFF. The CDR3 DNA sequence: TGTGCCAGCAGCTTCGGAGCGGGACTGCTCGTCACTGAAGCTTTCTTT.

Many counts were recorded for this clonotype. V and J are TRBV28 and TRBJ2-5; possibly TRBD1 or TRBD2 for D (6 bases each). The germline V gene encodes CDR1 MDHEN and CDR2 SYDVKM. The V and J ends lost 11 bases and 3 bases respectively, with 19 bases between them. The CDR3 has 14 residues. CDR3 loop: CAALAGGPEETQYF. The CDR3 nucleotides read TGTGCCGCCTTAGCTGGGGGGCCCGAAGAGACCCAGTACTTC.

This clonotype is a singleton in its sample. A much larger clone lies a single base off, so this may be a read error. The CDR3 does not close with the conserved phenylalanine or tryptophan, likely indicating a read error. The rearrangement uses TRBV14 and TRBJ1-1; possible D gene TRBD1, 6 bases. V was cut by 3 bases and J by 5 bases, with 13 bases left in between. There are 14 residues in the CDR3. The V gene's germline CDR1 is SGHDN and CDR2 FVKESK. For the CDR3, the DNA is TGTGCCAGCAGCCACGAGGGGGTAAGAACTGAAGCTTTCTAT. Translation: CASSHEGVRTEAFY.